What follows are 20 T cell receptor beta chains derived from one specimen sequenced in a study of T cells in Graves' hyperthyroidism and ophthalmopathy. Regions amplified from RNA transcripts were the TCR beta CDR3 regions. A set of HTBI primers served as the primers for a first-round RT-PCR of the TCR CDR3. TCRdb re-derived calls from the multiplex PCR reads in MiXCR, one entry per CDR3 protein. The table shows roughly 500,000 distinct CDR3 sequences, with about 45% occurring only once. Sequencing was done on a sample of peripheral blood or thyroid tissue (not recorded which). Receptors were obtained from an adult woman with Graves' disease, either hyperthyroidism or ophthalmopathy (not recorded which).

This clonotype was seen repeatedly, ten times or more. The chain joins TRBV12-3 or TRBV12-4 to TRBJ1-2, with no clear D. V lost 3 bases and J lost 2, with 10 bases in between. CDR3 length: 14 amino acids. CDR3 amino acids: CASSLSQKNYGYTF. The CDR3 DNA reads as TGTGCCAGCAGTTTGTCCCAGAAGAACTATGGCTACACCTTC.

The gene calls are TRBV9 and TRBJ2-1; D ambiguous. V was shortened by 0 bases and J by 8 bases, with 6 bases between the two germline ends. Germline V gene sequence: CDR1 SGDLS, CDR2 YYNGEE. This CDR3 region has 12 residues. CDR3 nucleotide sequence: TGTGCCAGCAGCGTAGGTGGAGATGAGCAGTTCTTC. Translated, it gives CASSVGGDEQFF.

This clonotype was picked up a small number of times. The chain recombines TRBV6-1 with TRBJ1-2; D remains ambiguous. CDR1 is MNHNS, CDR2 SASEGT, per germline. This CDR3 contains 15 residues. V was cut by 1 base and J by 0 bases, with 9 bases left in between. The DNA of the CDR3 is TGTGCCAGCAGTGAAGGTTACAGCTCTAACTATGGCTACACCTTC. This encodes CASSEGYSSNYGYTF.

This clonotype has a handful of counts. V and J are TRBV29-1 and TRBJ2-2; tentatively, D is TRBD1 or TRBD2 (7 bases each). Germline CDR1 is SQVTM and CDR2 is ANQGSEA. This CDR3 is 14 amino acids long. CDR3 residues: CIVGQGGYTGELFF. CDR3 DNA sequence: TGCATCGTGGGGCAGGGGGGGTACACCGGGGAGCTGTTTTTT.

The CDR3 coding sequence is TGCAGCGTTGAATCCCCCGACTCGGGTCCCGAGACCCAGTACTTC. This sequence encodes CSVESPDSGPETQYF. The rearrangement uses TRBV29-1 and TRBJ2-5; no clear D. Trimming cost V 2 bases and J 5 bases, with 18 bases left between them. Per germline, CDR1 SQVTM and CDR2 ANQGSEA. The CDR3 spans 15 residues. Drawing the rest from reference TRBV29-1 and TRBJ2-5, the complete variable domain is SAVISQKPSRDICQRGTSLTIQCQVDSQVTMMFWYRQQPGQSLTLIATANQGSEATYESGFVIDKFPISRPNLTFSTLTVSNMSPEDSSIYLCSVESPDSGPETQYFGPGTRLLVL.

The rearrangement joins TRBV5-1 to TRBJ1-2; tentatively, D is TRBD1 (5 bases). The CDR3 is made up of 13 amino acids. Germline V CDR1 and CDR2: SGHRS, YFSETQ. V was shortened by 9 bases and J by 4 bases, with 16 bases between the two germline ends. CDR3 nucleotides: TGCGCCACCTCGGTAGGGGCCTTCTATGGCTACACCTTC. Translating it yields CATSVGAFYGYTF.

This clonotype was observed a few times. This chain links TRBV24-1 with TRBJ1-2; TRBD1 matches 7 bases. The CDR3 is 17 residues long. V dropped 5 bases and J dropped 6; count of bases not matched to a gene: 17. The germline CDR1 and CDR2 sequences are KGHDR and SFDVKD. Here the CDR3 reads CATSGPERQGLLDGYTF. CDR3 nucleotide sequence: TGTGCCACCAGTGGGCCCGAGAGACAGGGACTCCTTGATGGCTACACCTTC.

This clonotype was recorded at least ten times. J is TRBJ1-3 and V is TRBV20-1; no firm D call. In germline, CDR1 is DFQATT, CDR2 SNEGSKA (reference sequence). CDR3 length equals 15 residues. V lost 0 bases, J lost 0 bases, and 9 bases lay in between. CDR3 amino acids: CSARDGSYSGNTIYF. The CDR3, as DNA: TGCAGTGCTAGAGATGGGTCCTACTCTGGAAACACCATATATTTT.

This clonotype is a singleton in its sample. The chain is built from TRBV19 and TRBJ1-4; D ambiguous. The V gene's germline CDR1 is LNHDA and CDR2 SQIVND (reference sequence). V lost 4 bases and J lost 2, with 8 bases in between. The CDR3 is 14 amino acids. The CDR3 loop reads CASSNGRTNEKLFF. Here the CDR3 DNA reads TGTGCCAGTAGTAACGGAAGGACTAATGAAAAACTGTTTTTT. The full variable domain, with the rest looked up from reference TRBV19 and TRBJ1-4, is DGGITQSPKYLFRKEGQNVTLSCEQNLNHDAMYWYRQDPGQGLRLIYYSQIVNDFQKGDIAEGYSVSREKKESFPLTVTSAQKNPTAFYLCASSNGRTNEKLFFGSGTQLSVL.

For this clonotype: Relative to the germline gene, one junction end is altered; a read error may explain this. The chain couples TRBV7-9 to TRBJ1-1; D remains ambiguous. Germline CDR1 is SEHNR and CDR2 is FQNEAQ (reference sequence). This CDR3 is 14 amino acids long. CDR3 residues: CASSQVVANTEAFF. CDR3 sequence (DNA): TGCGCCAGCAGCCAAGTAGTGGCGAACACTGAAGCTTTCTTT.

This clonotype was counted many times. This chain joins TRBV19 and TRBJ1-5, with a weak D call TRBD1 (6 bases). This CDR3 has 15 residues. Trimming removed 1 base from V and 9 bases from J, with 16 bases in between. Germline CDR1 LNHDA, CDR2 SQIVND (reference sequence). Here the CDR3 DNA reads TGTGCCAGTAGTATAGGGACAGCCTCGGGCATGCCCCAGCATTTT. Amino acid sequence: CASSIGTASGMPQHF.

Regarding this clonotype: This may be a read error, as it is one base from a much larger clone. V is TRBV7-9 and J is TRBJ1-4; D not certain. The length of the CDR3 is 13 residues. CDR1 and CDR2 from the germline V gene are SEHNR and FQNEAQ (reference sequence). The CDR3 loop reads CASSPPSGEELFF. CDR3 nucleotide sequence: TGTGCCAGCAGCCCCCCTTCGGGTGAAGAACTGTTTTTT.

With respect to this clonotype: A clone one base away is much larger, so this may be a read error. The chain links TRBV5-1 to TRBJ2-7; tentatively, D is TRBD1 (5 bases). CDR1 and CDR2 from the germline V gene are SGHRS and YFSETQ. This CDR3 contains 14 residues. V lost 4 bases and J 4 bases, leaving 15 bases between the germline ends. The CDR3 nucleotides are TGCGCCAGCAGCCCCTGCCAGACAGAATACGAGCAGTACTTC. It specifies CASSPCQTEYEQYF.

This clonotype has only a few counts. The gene calls are TRBV10-3 and TRBJ1-1; D gene ambiguous. The germline V gene has CDR1 ENHRY and CDR2 SYGVKD. This CDR3 is 15 amino acids long. The ends were cut back, 0 bases at V and 3 bases at J, with 11 bases in the middle. CDR3: CAISESRVRDTEAFF. The CDR3 coding sequence is TGTGCCATCAGTGAGTCGAGGGTAAGGGACACTGAAGCTTTCTTT.

The chain recombines TRBV6-6 with TRBJ1-1, with D uncertain. V lost 7 bases to trimming and J lost 2 bases, with 8 bases between them. This CDR3 contains 12 residues. Per the germline V gene, CDR1 is MNHNY and CDR2 is SVGAGI (reference sequence). This CDR3 reads CASTHTNTEAFF. DNA of the CDR3: TGTGCCAGCACCCACACCAACACTGAAGCTTTCTTT.

The rearrangement links TRBV20-1 to TRBJ2-5; D unclear. This CDR3 comprises 10 residues. Germline values: CDR1 DFQATT, CDR2 SNEGSKA (reference sequence). V gave up 3 bases and J gave up 6 bases, with 5 bases separating them. The CDR3 sequence is CSASWQTQYF. The CDR3 DNA is TGCAGTGCTAGCTGGCAGACCCAGTACTTC.

The chain is built from TRBV10-3 and TRBJ1-3; D possibly corresponds to TRBD1 (6 bases). CDR3 length: 14 amino acids. The V end lost 5 bases, the J end lost 0 bases, and 8 bases lay between the germline ends. Germline CDR1 ENHRY, CDR2 SYGVKD. For the CDR3, the DNA is TGTGCCATCAGTCAGGACAGCTCTGGAAACACCATATATTTT. Translation: CAISQDSSGNTIYF.

This rearrangement joins TRBV2 to TRBJ1-5; D uncertain. Per germline, CDR1 SNHLY and CDR2 FYNNEI. This CDR3 has 12 amino acids. V lost 2 bases and J lost 8, with 7 bases in between. The DNA for the CDR3 is TGTGCCAGCAGTGAACCGTTGGAGCCCCAGCATTTT. This codes for CASSEPLEPQHF. The entire variable domain, with the rest obtained from reference TRBV2 and TRBJ1-5, is as follows: EPEVTQTPSHQVTQMGQEVILRCVPISNHLYFYWYRQILGQKVEFLVSFYNNEISEKSEIFDDQFSVERPDGSNFTLKIRSTKLEDSAMYFCASSEPLEPQHFGDGTRLSIL.

This clonotype was seen ten or more times. This chain joins TRBV6-6 and TRBJ1-1; no clear D. In germline, CDR1 is MNHNY, CDR2 SVGAGI (reference sequence). Trimming stripped 0 bases from V and 0 bases from J, with 8 bases between. The length of the CDR3 is 15 residues. CDR3 in amino acids: CASSYSLRVNTEAFF. CDR3 in DNA: TGTGCCAGCAGTTACTCTCTTCGGGTGAACACTGAAGCTTTCTTT.

This clonotype was recorded many times. The chain carries TRBV12-3 or TRBV12-4 and TRBJ2-7; D not resolved. The CDR3 consists of 13 residues. Trimming shortened V by 6 bases and J by 0 bases, and 9 bases separated the two germline ends. As DNA, the CDR3 is TGTGCCAGCAGCCCCGAGCTCTCCTACGAGCAGTACTTC. Protein: CASSPELSYEQYF.